The present T cell receptor (beta chain) was sequenced within a study of control samples from healthy donors and cancer patients. Some clones are missing from TCRdb's copy, which holds only in-frame ones; the method was immunoSEQ multiplex PCR. The top ten clones hold over 25% of a sample with approximately 70,000 clones, approximately 84% of them seen once. The germline V gene encodes CDR1 MNHEY and CDR2 SVGAGI. The CDR3 contains 14 residues. Unmatched junction bases numbered 3, after V lost 6 bases and J lost 3 bases. This clone is a singleton in its sample. Sequencing was carried out using blood. The TCR was taken from a man in his fifties or sixties in good health. The chain links TRBV6-5 to TRBJ2-5; 11 positions agree with TRBD2. CDR3: CASRMGLAEETQYF. The CDR3 DNA follows: TGTGCCAGCAGAATGGGACTAGCGGAAGAGACCCAGTACTTC.